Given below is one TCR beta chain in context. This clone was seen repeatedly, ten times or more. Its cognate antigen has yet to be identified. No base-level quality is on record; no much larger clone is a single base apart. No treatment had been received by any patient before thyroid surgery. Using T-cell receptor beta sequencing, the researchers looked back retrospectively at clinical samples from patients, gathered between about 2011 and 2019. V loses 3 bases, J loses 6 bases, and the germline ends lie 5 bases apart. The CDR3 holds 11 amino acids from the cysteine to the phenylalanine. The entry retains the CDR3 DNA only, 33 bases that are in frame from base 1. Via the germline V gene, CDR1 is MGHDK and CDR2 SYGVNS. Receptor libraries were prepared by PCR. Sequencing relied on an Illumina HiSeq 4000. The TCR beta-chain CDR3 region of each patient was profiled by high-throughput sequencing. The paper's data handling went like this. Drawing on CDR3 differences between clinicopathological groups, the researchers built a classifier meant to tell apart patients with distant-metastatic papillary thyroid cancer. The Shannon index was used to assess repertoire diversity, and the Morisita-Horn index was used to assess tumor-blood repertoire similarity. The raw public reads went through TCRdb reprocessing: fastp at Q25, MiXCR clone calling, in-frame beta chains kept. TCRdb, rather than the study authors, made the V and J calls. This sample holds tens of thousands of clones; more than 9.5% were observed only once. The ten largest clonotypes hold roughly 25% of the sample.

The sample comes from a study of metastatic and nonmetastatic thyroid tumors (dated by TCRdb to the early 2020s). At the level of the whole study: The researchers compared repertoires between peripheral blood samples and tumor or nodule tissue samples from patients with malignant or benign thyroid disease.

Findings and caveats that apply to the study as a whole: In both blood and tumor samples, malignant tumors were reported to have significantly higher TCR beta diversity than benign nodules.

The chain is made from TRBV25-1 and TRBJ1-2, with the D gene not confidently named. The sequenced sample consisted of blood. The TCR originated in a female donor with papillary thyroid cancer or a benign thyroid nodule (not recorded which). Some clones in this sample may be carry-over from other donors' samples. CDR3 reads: CASSEMNGYTF. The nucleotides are TGTGCCAGCAGTGAGATGAATGGCTACACCTTC.